Below are 8 T cell receptor beta chains sequenced from a single sample in a study of CD8+CD57+ T cells in acquired aplastic anemia. Researchers used genomic DNA as the template to profile TCR beta VDJ and CDR3. Each CDR3 protein gets one entry after TCRdb re-called the reads with MiXCR. The sample records roughly 200,000 distinct CDR3 sequences, 50% to 65% being singletons. Sequencing was done on patients that had shown CD8+CD57+ cell expansion by flow cytometry. The sequencing sample was made of sorted CD4+, CD8+, or CD8+CD57+ T cells (not recorded which) from PBMCs. Every receptor here comes from a human donor with aplastic anemia.

This chain joins TRBV11-3 and TRBJ1-1; D is undetermined. V lost 1 base, J lost 3 bases, and 12 bases lay in between. The CDR3 runs 15 residues. Germline V CDR1 and CDR2: SGHNT, YENEEA. The CDR3 region has the DNA TGTGCCAGCAGCTTAGGGGCCACGTTGGACACTGAAGCTTTCTTT. Translating it yields CASSLGATLDTEAFF.

This chain uses TRBV7-6 with TRBJ2-1, with unresolved D. Trimming left V 6 bases short and J 2 bases short, with 11 bases between. The CDR3 loop spans 14 amino acids. The germline V gene encodes CDR1 SGHVS and CDR2 FNYEAQ. DNA for the CDR3: TGTGCCAGCAGTGAAGGTGGGGCCTACAATGAGCAGTTCTTC. Its translation: CASSEGGAYNEQFF.

This clonotype was seen ten or more times. V usage is TRBV5-1 and J usage is TRBJ2-2; 9 positions agree with TRBD1. CDR3 length: 15 residues. Germline loops: CDR1 SGHRS, CDR2 YFSETQ. V shed 7 bases, J shed 13 bases, and the junction held 17 bases outside the gene matches. The CDR3: CASRQGTGSLGRLFF. The CDR3 DNA is TGCGCCAGCCGCCAAGGGACAGGGAGTCTCGGGAGGCTGTTTTTT.

This clonotype was detected ten times or more. J is TRBJ1-2 and V is TRBV6-1; D is undetermined. The CDR3 loop spans 12 amino acids. V dropped 6 bases and J dropped 8 bases, with 13 bases sitting between them. Germline V gene data show CDR1 as MNHNS and CDR2 as SASEGT. The CDR3 bases are TGTGCCAGCAGGTCGGGAGCCACGGGCTACACCTTC. Translated: CASRSGATGYTF.

To note about this clonotype: Being one base from a much bigger clone, this may be a read error. V and J are TRBV5-1 and TRBJ2-4; 10 nucleotides match TRBD1. V shed 3 bases, J shed 9 bases, and the junction held 9 bases outside the gene matches. The germline V gene has CDR1 SGHRS and CDR2 YFSETQ. The CDR3 covers 15 residues. CDR3 sequence reads: CASSSGTGVVGIQYF. The CDR3 coding sequence is TGCGCCAGCAGCTCCGGGACAGGGGTAGTAGGCATTCAGTACTTC.

This clonotype was seen ten or more times. The chain combines TRBV19 with TRBJ1-5, with D perhaps matching TRBD1 (6 bases). The germline gives CDR1 LNHDA, CDR2 SQIVND (reference sequence). V dropped 4 bases and J dropped 3 bases, with 13 bases sitting between them. The CDR3 extends over 15 amino acids. CDR3 bases: TGTGCCAGTAGTACTTACAGGGAGATCAATCAGCCCCAGCATTTT. Its protein is CASSTYREINQPQHF.

The chain has TRBV30 and TRBJ2-2; the D is unclear. The V gene's germline CDR1 is GTSNPN and CDR2 SVGIG (reference sequence). CDR3 size: 11 residues. The V and J ends lost 3 bases and 7 bases respectively, with 6 bases between them. The CDR3 protein is CAWSRVGELFF. The CDR3 bases are TGTGCCTGGAGCCGGGTCGGGGAGCTGTTTTTT.

This clonotype was counted at least ten times. The V and J genes are TRBV6-6 and TRBJ1-1, with D unclear. This CDR3 region has 13 residues. V was trimmed by 10 bases and J by 1 base, leaving 13 bases between them. The germline V gene has CDR1 MNHNY and CDR2 SVGAGI (reference sequence). The CDR3 DNA is TGTGCCACAGCCTTAGCTCAGAACACTGAAGCTTTCTTT. It encodes CATALAQNTEAFF.